The 13 T cell receptor beta chains below all came from one sample that was sequenced in a study of quantifying T cell responses using KT2 cells. Overall study: TCR alpha and beta constant-region primers primed reverse transcription of RNA.

Each cDNA got a UMI-containing oligo ligated at its 3' end. An equimolar mix of RC1.1 and RC1.2 primed the beta chain across TRBC1 and TRBC2. TCRdb reanalysed the UMI-ligation and nested PCR reads using MiXCR and keeps one entry per CDR3 protein. The sample lists fewer than 60,000 distinct CDR3 sequences; roughly 12% were seen once. Sequenced material: PBMCs spiked with cells of the T cell clone KT2. The receptors were gathered from a human donor.

This clonotype has just a few counts. The chain carries TRBV29-1 and TRBJ1-2, with D unresolved. With 8 bases removed from V and 6 bases from J, the gap between germline ends came to 13 bases. The germline V gene encodes CDR1 SQVTM and CDR2 ANQGSEA. The CDR3 loop spans 11 amino acids. The CDR3 nucleotides are TGCAGCTCTGACGCGGGCCATGGCTACACCTTC. Amino acid sequence: CSSDAGHGYTF.

This chain joins TRBV5-1 and TRBJ1-1, with TRBD1 identical over 7 bases. After removal of 0 bases from V and 7 bases from J, the junction contained 6 bases not matched to a gene. The CDR3 consists of 14 residues. The germline CDR1 and CDR2 sequences are SGHRS and YFSETQ. Here the CDR3 reads CASSLEGALNEAFF. The CDR3 DNA is TGCGCCAGCAGCTTGGAGGGGGCTTTGAATGAAGCTTTCTTT. Full variable domain (outside the CDR3, taken from reference TRBV5-1 and TRBJ1-1): KAGVTQTPRYLIKTRGQQVTLSCSPISGHRSVSWYQQTPGQGLQFLFEYFSETQRNKGNFPGRFSGRQFSNSRSEMNVSTLELGDSALYLCASSLEGALNEAFFGQGTRLTVV.

This clonotype was seen only a few times. The V call is TRBV24-1, the J call TRBJ2-1, with D possibly called TRBD1 or TRBD2 (7 bases each). Germline CDR1 reads KGHDR; CDR2 reads SFDVKD. V was clipped by 1 base and J by 0 bases, with 27 bases between them. This CDR3 comprises 22 residues. The CDR3 protein is CATSDLPPAAGEGASSYNEQFF. The CDR3, as DNA: TGTGCCACCAGTGATTTACCGCCCGCGGCGGGAGAGGGGGCAAGCTCCTACAATGAGCAGTTCTTC.

The chain links TRBV20-1 to TRBJ2-1; 12 nucleotides match TRBD2. Germline values: CDR1 DFQATT, CDR2 SNEGSKA (reference sequence). The CDR3 extends over 15 amino acids. The ends lost 4 bases at V and 10 bases at J; junction bases unmatched: 11. The CDR3 sequence is CSAKEGLAGRGEQFF. CDR3 DNA: TGCAGTGCTAAGGAAGGACTAGCGGGAAGGGGAGAGCAGTTCTTC.

This clonotype was recorded a few times. This chain connects TRBV9 to TRBJ1-1; D uncertain. This CDR3 is built from 14 residues. Germline CDR1 and CDR2: SGDLS and YYNGEE. V was cut by 3 bases and J by 0 bases, with 9 bases left in between. In nucleotides, the CDR3 is TGTGCCAGCAGCGGTGGGCTCATGAACACTGAAGCTTTCTTT. As protein: CASSGGLMNTEAFF. Complete variable domain (other parts from reference TRBV9 and TRBJ1-1): DSGVTQTPKHLITATGQRVTLRCSPRSGDLSVYWYQQSLDQGLQFLIQYYNGEERAKGNILERFSAQQFPDLHSELNLSSLELGDSALYFCASSGGLMNTEAFFGQGTRLTVV.

The V gene is TRBV6-4, the J gene TRBJ2-3; either TRBD1 or TRBD2 may supply D (5 bases each). This CDR3 has 13 amino acids. V lost 4 bases to trimming and J lost 6 bases, with 11 bases between them. In germline, CDR1 is MRHNA, CDR2 SNTAGT. The CDR3 DNA sequence: TGTGCCAGCAGTGCCAGGGAGCGGGATACGCAGTATTTT. This sequence encodes CASSARERDTQYF.

The table lists this clonotype with many counts. This chain links TRBV20-1 with TRBJ2-1; 10 nucleotides agree with TRBD2. With V trimmed by 3 bases and J by 9 bases, 8 bases remained unmatched. Germline assignment: CDR1 DFQATT and CDR2 SNEGSKA (reference sequence). The CDR3 spans 14 residues. The CDR3 sequence is CSASGLADGREQFF. CDR3 in DNA: TGCAGTGCTAGCGGACTAGCGGACGGGCGTGAGCAGTTCTTC.

V usage is TRBV5-1 and J usage is TRBJ2-7; the D is unclear. Germline loops: CDR1 SGHRS, CDR2 YFSETQ. This CDR3 is built from 14 residues. Trimming removed 0 bases at V and 0 bases at J, with 7 bases between. The CDR3 sequence: CASSLDVSSYEQYF. The CDR3 bases are TGCGCCAGCAGCTTGGACGTAAGCTCCTACGAGCAGTACTTC.

This chain connects TRBV7-9 to TRBJ2-4; D perhaps matches TRBD2 (6 bases). This CDR3 is 13 amino acids long. Trimming removed 7 bases at V and 6 bases at J, with 13 bases between. CDR1 and CDR2 (germline): SEHNR, FQNEAQ (reference sequence). DNA of the CDR3: TGTGCCAGCAAACGGTCCGGGGGAAACATTCAGTACTTC. This gives the protein CASKRSGGNIQYF. The variable domain in full, completed from reference TRBV7-9 and TRBJ2-4, reads DTGVSQNPRHKITKRGQNVTFRCDPISEHNRLYWYRQTLGQGPEFLTYFQNEAQLEKSRLLSDRFSAERPKGSFSTLEIQRTEQGDSAMYLCASKRSGGNIQYFGAGTRLSVL.

J is TRBJ2-7 and V is TRBV6-1; a weak D match, TRBD2 (6 bases). Germline V gene sequence: CDR1 MNHNS, CDR2 SASEGT. The CDR3 runs to 13 residues. V was pared by 4 bases and J by 0 bases, with 7 bases between. Written as DNA, the CDR3 is TGTGCCAGCAGTGGCGGGGTCTCCTACGAGCAGTACTTC. It encodes CASSGGVSYEQYF.

This clonotype was recorded many times. The chain links TRBV29-1 to TRBJ2-7, with TRBD1 matching 12 bases. There are 15 residues in the CDR3. From germline, CDR1 is SQVTM and CDR2 ANQGSEA. V was pared by 6 bases and J by 6 bases, with 12 bases of the junction left unmatched. DNA for the CDR3: TGCAGCGTGGGCAGATACGGGACAGGGGGCTTCGAGCAGTACTTC. This codes for CSVGRYGTGGFEQYF.

The sample holds many counts of this clonotype. This sequence joins TRBV18 and TRBJ1-1, with D hard to call. The CDR3 runs 13 residues. Germline-derived CDR1 and CDR2 are KGHSH and LQKENI. Deletions cut 2 bases from V and 8 bases from J, with 12 bases between. CDR3 amino acids: CASSPVREAEAFF. The CDR3 DNA is TGTGCCAGCTCACCAGTTAGAGAGGCCGAAGCTTTCTTT.

This chain uses TRBV5-1 with TRBJ2-3; 10 bases are shared with TRBD2. V was pared by 0 bases and J by 2 bases, with 3 bases of the junction left unmatched. Germline loops: CDR1 SGHRS, CDR2 YFSETQ. CDR3 size: 16 residues. The CDR3 DNA is TGCGCCAGCAGCTTGGACAGCGGGGGGGCCACAGATACGCAGTATTTT. Protein: CASSLDSGGATDTQYF.